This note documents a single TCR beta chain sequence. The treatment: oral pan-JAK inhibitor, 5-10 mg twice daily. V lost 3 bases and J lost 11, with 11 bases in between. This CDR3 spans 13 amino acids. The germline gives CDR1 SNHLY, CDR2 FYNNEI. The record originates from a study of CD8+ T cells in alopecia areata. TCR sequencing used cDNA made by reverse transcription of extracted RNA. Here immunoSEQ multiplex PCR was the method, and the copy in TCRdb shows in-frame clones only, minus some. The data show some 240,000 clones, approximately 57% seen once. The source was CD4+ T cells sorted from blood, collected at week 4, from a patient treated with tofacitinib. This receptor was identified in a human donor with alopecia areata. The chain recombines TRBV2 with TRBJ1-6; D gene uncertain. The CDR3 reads CASSDSAIPPLHF. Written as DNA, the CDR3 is TGTGCCAGCAGTGATTCGGCAATCCCACCCCTCCACTTT.